This is a list of T cell receptor beta chains from one sample in a study of CD8+CD57+ T cells in acquired aplastic anemia. TCRdb reprocessed the reads with MiXCR, giving one entry per CDR3 protein. The sample has roughly 93,000 distinct CDR3 sequences, roughly two thirds seen once. The sequenced sample consisted of sorted CD4+, CD8+, or CD8+CD57+ T cells (not recorded which) from PBMCs. Receptor source: a human donor with aplastic anemia. Each CDR3 is given with its conserved first and last residue. The D gene is left open where the match is weak. Clone size, where shown, is once, few, many, or a class for clones that have expanded.

v_gene	abundance	j_gene	d_gene	CDR3aa	CDR3nt
TRBV7-2	few	TRBJ1-1	.	CASSLLWNTEAFF	TGTGCCAGCAGCTTGCTGTGGAACACTGAAGCTTTCTTT
TRBV20-1	.	TRBJ2-2	.	CSCRGNYGELFF	TGCAGTTGCCGGGGGAACTACGGGGAGCTGTTTTTC
TRBV20-1	few	TRBJ2-5	.	CSATPRTTQETQYF	TGCAGTGCTACTCCCCGGACTACCCAAGAGACCCAGTACTTC
TRBV20-1	.	TRBJ2-1	TRBD2	CSASDLAGVSSYNEQFF	TGCAGTGCTAGTGATCTAGCGGGGGTCAGCTCCTACAATGAGCAGTTCTTC
TRBV7-2	.	TRBJ1-6	.	CASSGRIRSNSPLHF	TGTGCCAGCAGCGGGAGGATCCGGAGTAATTCACCCCTCCACTTT
TRBV29-1	.	TRBJ1-1	.	CSAGQNTEAFF	TGCAGCGCTGGACAGAACACTGAAGCTTTCTTT
TRBV6-4	.	TRBJ2-3	TRBD1	CASSDRTGGPDTQYF	TGTGCCAGCAGTGACCGGACAGGGGGTCCAGATACGCAGTATTTT
TRBV7-9	.	TRBJ2-7	TRBD1	CASSPRTGLGYEQYF	TGTGCCAGCAGCCCCCGGACAGGGTTAGGCTACGAGCAGTACTTC
TRBV5-1	.	TRBJ1-1	.	CASRRLQNTEAFF	TGCGCCAGCAGACGACTTCAGAACACTGAAGCTTTCTTT
TRBV7-6	many	TRBJ2-7	.	CASSLDPGAAYEQYF	TGTGCCAGCAGCTTAGATCCAGGGGCAGCCTACGAGCAGTACTTC
TRBV5-1	.	TRBJ1-6	.	CASTLTATIGNSPLHF	TGCGCCAGCACCTTGACAGCCACTATTGGGAATTCACCCCTCCACTTT
TRBV12-3/TRBV12-4	.	TRBJ2-5	.	CASSLDSAETQYF	TGTGCCAGCAGCCTCGACAGTGCGGAGACCCAGTACTTC
TRBV19	.	TRBJ2-3	.	CASTISGTSTDTQYF	TGTGCCAGTACCATATCTGGGACTAGCACAGATACGCAGTATTTT
TRBV10-2	few	TRBJ2-7	TRBD2	CASSAGLAGSWGYEQYF	TGCGCCAGCAGTGCCGGACTAGCGGGATCTTGGGGATACGAGCAGTACTTC
TRBV29-1	.	TRBJ2-5	TRBD2	CSVRIRAGGLETQYF	TGCAGCGTCCGTATTCGAGCGGGAGGGCTGGAGACCCAGTACTTC
TRBV4-2	.	TRBJ2-1	.	CASSQDWGSYNEQFF	TGTGCCAGCAGCCAAGATTGGGGGTCCTACAATGAGCAGTTCTTC
TRBV20-1	.	TRBJ1-5	.	CSARMGESDQPQHF	TGCAGTGCGCGGATGGGGGAGAGCGATCAGCCCCAGCATTTC
TRBV2	.	TRBJ1-6	TRBD1	CARTQGGYNSPLHF	TGTGCCAGGACACAGGGGGGGTATAATTCACCCCTCCACTTT
TRBV5-1	.	TRBJ2-3	.	CASRDRQGSDTQYF	TGCGCCAGCAGAGATCGGCAGGGTTCAGATACGCAGTATTTT
TRBV2	few	TRBJ2-2	.	CASAQGFAGELFF	TGTGCCAGCGCGCAGGGATTTGCTGGGGAGCTGTTTTTT
TRBV7-2	.	TRBJ2-2	TRBD2	CASSRTSGGGVELFF	TGTGCCAGCAGCCGAACTAGCGGGGGGGGCGTGGAGCTGTTTTTT
TRBV15	few	TRBJ2-1	.	CATSRDGQLEQFF	TGTGCCACCAGCAGAGATGGGCAGCTTGAGCAGTTCTTC
TRBV6-4	.	TRBJ2-5	.	CASSVRAEGGPQETQYF	TGTGCCAGCAGTGTAAGGGCGGAGGGGGGCCCTCAAGAGACCCAGTACTTC
TRBV29-1	few	TRBJ2-5	TRBD2	CSVTSGAGAQYF	TGCAGCGTGACTAGCGGGGCCGGGGCCCAGTACTTC
TRBV6-6	many	TRBJ2-2	.	CASSYSGTTGELFF	TGTGCCAGCAGTTACTCAGGGACCACCGGGGAGCTGTTTTTT
TRBV3-1	few	TRBJ2-5	.	CASSQKGSDTRETQYF	TGTGCCAGCAGCCAAAAGGGGAGTGACACACGGGAGACCCAGTACTTC
TRBV15	.	TRBJ2-1	TRBD2	CATSRVDGRRGVGSYNEQFF	TGTGCCACCAGCAGAGTAGACGGGAGGAGAGGTGTGGGCTCCTACAATGAGCAGTTCTTC
TRBV7-9	many	TRBJ2-1	.	CASSGSGPNEQFF	TGTGCCAGCAGCGGAAGCGGTCCCAATGAGCAGTTCTTC
TRBV6-5	many	TRBJ2-7	TRBD2	CASSYSAGGSYEQYF	TGTGCCAGCAGTTACTCGGCGGGAGGGTCCTACGAGCAGTACTTC